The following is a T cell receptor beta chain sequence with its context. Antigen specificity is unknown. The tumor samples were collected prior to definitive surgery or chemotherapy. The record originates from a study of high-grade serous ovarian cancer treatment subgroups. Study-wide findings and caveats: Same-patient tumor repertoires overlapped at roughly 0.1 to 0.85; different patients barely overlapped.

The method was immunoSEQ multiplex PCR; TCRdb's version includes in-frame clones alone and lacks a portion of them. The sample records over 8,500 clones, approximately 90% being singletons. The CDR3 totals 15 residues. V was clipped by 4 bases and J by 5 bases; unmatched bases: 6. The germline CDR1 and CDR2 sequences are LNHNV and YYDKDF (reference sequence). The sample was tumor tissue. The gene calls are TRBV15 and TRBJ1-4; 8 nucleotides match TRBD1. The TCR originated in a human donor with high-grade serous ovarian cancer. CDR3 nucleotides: TGTGCCACCAGCACCCGACAGGGGTCCAATGAAAAACTGTTTTTT. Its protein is CATSTRQGSNEKLFF.